A single sample gave rise to the 30 T cell receptor beta chains below, sequenced in a study of blood T cells in healthy people across ages. A J-beta primer mix and a sample-barcoded 5' primer were used in a second PCR of roughly 6 to 11 cycles. TCRdb re-derived calls from the 5' RACE reads in MiXCR, one entry per CDR3 protein. The sample holds about 1.8 million distinct CDR3 sequences; 49% are singletons and the top ten take around 2.1%. Sequenced: blood. The receptors were gathered from a woman aged 35 to 49 in good health.

This chain links TRBV7-2 with TRBJ1-5; a possible D gene is TRBD1 (5 bases). The V end lost 6 bases, the J end lost 2 bases, and 14 bases lay between the germline ends. This CDR3 comprises 15 residues. Per germline, CDR1 SGHTA and CDR2 FQGNSA. CDR3 nucleotides: TGTGCCAGCAGAGAAATAGGGGTCGGCAATCAGCCCCAGCATTTT. Amino acids: CASREIGVGNQPQHF.

This clonotype was counted a few times. This chain joins TRBV24-1 and TRBJ2-1, with 10 bases fitting TRBD1. The J segment lost 6 bases and the V segment lost 3 bases, leaving 4 bases of the junction unmatched. The length of the CDR3 is 15 residues. Germline values: CDR1 KGHDR, CDR2 SFDVKD. CDR3 nucleotides: TGTGCCACCAGTGATGGGGGACAGGGGTCCAATGAGCAGTTCTTC. Translation gives CATSDGGQGSNEQFF.

The chain joins TRBV7-2 to TRBJ1-1; TRBD1 matches 9 bases. Trimming took 4 bases from V and 1 from J; bases not matched to a gene: 7. Germline assignment: CDR1 SGHTA and CDR2 FQGNSA. This CDR3 contains 16 residues. The CDR3 reads CASSSRQGVWNTEAFF. The CDR3 DNA sequence: TGTGCCAGCAGCTCCAGACAGGGGGTGTGGAACACTGAAGCTTTCTTT.

V is TRBV7-3 and J is TRBJ2-1, with 7 bases fitting TRBD2. Germline V gene lookup returns CDR1 SGHTA and CDR2 FQGTGA. This CDR3 has 16 residues. Trimming at V came to 1 base and at J to 3 bases, leaving 6 bases not matched to a gene. The CDR3 DNA reads as TGTGCCAGCAGCTTAAACGCTGCGGGGGTCTACAATGAGCAGTTCTTC. It is translated as CASSLNAAGVYNEQFF.

The CDR3, as DNA: TGCAGTGCTAAGCCAGGACTAGCCCACAATGAGCAGTTCTTC. Amino acids: CSAKPGLAHNEQFF. The chain is built from TRBV20-1 and TRBJ2-1; 8 bases agree with TRBD2. Per the germline V gene, CDR1 is DFQATT and CDR2 is SNEGSKA (reference sequence). Trimming at V came to 4 bases and at J to 5 bases, leaving 7 bases not matched to a gene. The CDR3 length is 14 residues.

The chain recombines TRBV20-1 with TRBJ2-3; D is possibly TRBD1 or TRBD2 (6 bases each). The CDR3 sequence is 14 residues long. V lost 8 bases to trimming and J lost 3 bases, with 18 bases between them. Germline CDR1 and CDR2: DFQATT and SNEGSKA (reference sequence). In nucleotides, the CDR3 is TGCAGTCCATTAGATGGGGGGCCTACAGATACGCAGTATTTT. It yields the protein CSPLDGGPTDTQYF.

This chain joins TRBV27 and TRBJ2-5; no firm D call. CDR1 is MNHEY, CDR2 SMNVEV, per germline (reference sequence). Between the trimmed V and J ends, which lost 3 bases and 1 base, there was a span of 9 bases. The CDR3 has 14 residues. The CDR3 DNA is TGTGCCAGCAGTTTGTTCTTTCCCCAAGAGACCCAGTACTTC. Protein product: CASSLFFPQETQYF.

The V and J genes are TRBV27 and TRBJ2-5, with D unclear. In germline, CDR1 is MNHEY, CDR2 SMNVEV (reference sequence). Trimming took 3 bases from V and 0 from J, leaving 8 bases between them. This CDR3 comprises 14 residues. CDR3 loop: CASSFAVNQETQYF. CDR3 in DNA: TGTGCCAGCAGTTTTGCGGTAAACCAAGAGACCCAGTACTTC.

The chain employs TRBV7-2 and TRBJ1-2; 7 nucleotides agree with TRBD1. CDR3 length: 13 amino acids. Germline-derived CDR1 and CDR2 are SGHTA and FQGNSA. Trimming took 6 bases from V and 8 from J; bases not matched to a gene: 9. The CDR3 reads CASRAGETGGYTF. In DNA form, the CDR3 reads TGTGCCAGCAGGGCGGGGGAGACAGGGGGCTACACCTTC.

This clonotype was seen more than once but under ten times. The CDR3 sequence is CSAGTSGGTPYEQYF. CDR3 in DNA: TGCAGTGCCGGGACTAGCGGGGGGACTCCCTACGAGCAGTACTTC. V gene TRBV20-1 combines with J gene TRBJ2-4, with 15 bases fitting TRBD2. The DNA end is more similar to TRBJ2-7, so the J call may be wrong. Germline CDR1 is DFQATT and CDR2 is SNEGSKA (reference sequence). The CDR3 consists of 15 residues.

The CDR3 nucleotides read TGTGCCAGCAGTTTTGTAGTAGCGGGGGACACCCAAGAGACCCAGTACTTC. Its translation: CASSFVVAGDTQETQYF. The gene calls are TRBV12-3 or TRBV12-4 and TRBJ2-5; 9 bases are a match to TRBD2. The CDR3 runs to 17 residues. J gave up 1 base and V 3 bases, and 9 bases lay outside the gene matches.

This chain joins TRBV6-1 and TRBJ1-2; D perhaps matches TRBD1 (6 bases). The germline V gene has CDR1 MNHNS and CDR2 SASEGT. This CDR3 is built from 15 residues. V was trimmed by 4 bases and J by 5 bases, leaving 17 bases between them. The CDR3 loop is CASSGDDRRIYGYTF. The CDR3 coding sequence is TGTGCCAGCAGTGGAGACGACAGGAGAATATATGGCTACACCTTC.

This rearrangement joins TRBV20-1 to TRBJ1-5, with 9 bases aligning to TRBD1. J gave up 2 bases and V 6 bases, and 17 bases lay outside the gene matches. This CDR3 contains 18 residues. The germline V gene has CDR1 DFQATT and CDR2 SNEGSKA (reference sequence). CDR3 sequence reads: CSALPGQGFRDGNQPQHF. DNA of the CDR3: TGCAGTGCCCTTCCGGGACAGGGATTTCGTGACGGCAATCAGCCCCAGCATTTT.

This clonotype was detected a few times. The chain uses TRBV4-1 and TRBJ2-5, with D perhaps TRBD1 (5 bases). The CDR3 consists of 16 residues. Looked up from germline, CDR1 is MGHRA and CDR2 is YSYEKL. V was clipped by 3 bases and J by 1 base, with 15 bases between them. CDR3 residues: CASSQGPGQGQETQYF. CDR3 sequence (DNA): TGCGCCAGCAGCCAGGGTCCCGGGCAGGGCCAAGAGACCCAGTACTTC.

The chain employs TRBV4-3 and TRBJ2-1, with D tentatively TRBD1 or TRBD2 (5 bases each). V was clipped by 3 bases and J by 7 bases, with 19 bases between them. The germline V gene encodes CDR1 LGHNA and CDR2 YSLEER. This CDR3 is built from 16 residues. The CDR3 DNA is TGCGCCAGCAGCCAGTTCCGGGACCCCCCGGGAAATGAGCAGTTCTTC. This codes for CASSQFRDPPGNEQFF.

Many counts were recorded for this clonotype. The CDR3 region has the DNA TGTGCCAGCAGTTTATGGGGGCCGAATGAGCAGTTCTTC. It is translated as CASSLWGPNEQFF. The V and J genes are TRBV12-3 or TRBV12-4 and TRBJ2-1, with D possibly matching TRBD1 (6 bases). The germline V and J ends were trimmed by 2 bases and 7 bases, with 9 bases remaining between them. The CDR3 totals 13 residues.

The chain is built from TRBV4-3 and TRBJ1-2, with D unclear. Trimming pared 3 bases from V and 1 base from J, leaving 24 bases between. This CDR3 spans 19 amino acids. Germline V CDR1 and CDR2: LGHNA, YSLEER. CDR3 protein: CASSHTRVWSRMINYGYTF. The CDR3, as DNA: TGCGCCAGCAGCCATACGCGTGTGTGGAGCAGGATGATTAACTATGGCTACACCTTC.

The chain recombines TRBV4-3 with TRBJ2-3; possible D gene TRBD2, 6 bases. The CDR3 extends over 17 amino acids. Germline assignment: CDR1 LGHNA and CDR2 YSLEER. V lost 0 bases, J lost 1 base, and 14 bases lay in between. CDR3 DNA: TGCGCCAGCAGCCAAGAGTGGAGACCTAGCGGCACAGATACGCAGTATTTT. Protein: CASSQEWRPSGTDTQYF.

This chain connects TRBV6-1 to TRBJ2-7; 12 bases are shared with TRBD1. This CDR3 contains 16 residues. Germline assignment: CDR1 MNHNS and CDR2 SASEGT. V lost 6 bases and J lost 4; bases outside the gene matches: 10. The CDR3, as DNA: TGTGCCAGCAGGAGAGCCGGGACAGGGGGCCTTTACGAGCAGTACTTC. Its translation is CASRRAGTGGLYEQYF.

The chain recombines TRBV3-1 with TRBJ2-5, with D possibly being TRBD2 (7 bases). CDR1 is LGHDT, CDR2 YNNKEL, per germline (reference sequence). The CDR3 consists of 16 residues. The V gene lost 0 bases and the J gene lost 2 bases, with 13 bases spanning the gap. CDR3 region: CASSQDGRGHQETQYF. CDR3 DNA sequence: TGTGCCAGCAGCCAAGATGGGCGGGGGCATCAAGAGACCCAGTACTTC.

This chain connects TRBV20-1 to TRBJ2-7; D uncertain. Trimming took off 1 base at V and 9 bases at J, with 22 bases between the two ends. Germline V gene lookup returns CDR1 DFQATT and CDR2 SNEGSKA (reference sequence). The CDR3 contains 15 residues. DNA for the CDR3: TGCAGTGCTAGAGGGGTTTCGGCCAATTTCGGCGGGCAGTACTTC. Amino acid sequence: CSARGVSANFGGQYF.

This clonotype showed up just a few times. V usage is TRBV12-3 or TRBV12-4 and J usage is TRBJ2-1; TRBD2 is a possible D gene (6 bases). V was clipped by 6 bases and J by 9 bases, with 12 bases between them. There are 12 residues in the CDR3. The CDR3 region has the DNA TGTGCCAGCAGAAGCCCCGGGAGTGAGCAGTTCTTC. This translates into CASRSPGSEQFF.

The genes are TRBV21-1 and TRBJ1-6; the table calls TRBD1, which could not be checked here. TRBV21-1 is classified as a pseudogene. The CDR3 spans 13 residues. The CDR3 DNA is TGTGCCAGCAGCAATCGACAGTATTCACCCCTCCACTTT. Translated, it gives CASSNRQYSPLHF.

The sample holds a few counts of this clonotype. The rearrangement links TRBV29-1 to TRBJ1-2; possibly TRBD1 for D (6 bases). The CDR3 covers 14 residues. Trimming took off 6 bases at V and 0 bases at J, with 14 bases between the two ends. CDR1 is SQVTM, CDR2 ANQGSEA, per germline. CDR3 coding DNA: TGCAGCGTGACAGAACAGGGACCTAACTATGGCTACACCTTC. It is translated as CSVTEQGPNYGYTF.

V and J are TRBV27 and TRBJ2-3; TRBD1 aligns across 11 bases. Germline CDR1 reads MNHEY; CDR2 reads SMNVEV (reference sequence). The CDR3 consists of 17 residues. The J segment lost 5 bases and the V segment lost 8 bases, leaving 15 bases of the junction unmatched. The CDR3: CASRFRPDRGHGDTQYF. In DNA, the CDR3 is TGTGCCAGCCGCTTTAGGCCGGACAGGGGGCATGGAGATACGCAGTATTTT.

This clonotype was counted between two and nine times. This chain uses TRBV14 with TRBJ2-7, with 8 bases identical to TRBD1. Trimming cost V 2 bases and J 4 bases; bases outside gene matches: 7. Germline V gene data show CDR1 as SGHDN and CDR2 as FVKESK. The CDR3 has 15 residues. Here the CDR3 reads CASSQLPGQEYEQYF. The CDR3 DNA reads TGTGCCAGCAGCCAACTTCCGGGACAGGAATACGAGCAGTACTTC.

The genes are TRBV6-1 and TRBJ2-7, with 7 nucleotides matching TRBD1. CDR1 and CDR2 (germline): MNHNS, SASEGT. With 10 bases clipped from V and 7 bases from J, the junction kept 16 bases outside the gene matches. The CDR3 has 14 amino acids. The CDR3 sequence: CATTGAGLPNEQYF. The CDR3 region has the DNA TGTGCCACCACAGGGGCTGGACTTCCCAATGAGCAGTACTTC.

This clonotype was detected only once. J is TRBJ2-2 and V is TRBV4-3; D might be TRBD1 (5 bases). From germline, CDR1 is LGHNA and CDR2 YSLEER. This CDR3 comprises 14 residues. V was clipped by 0 bases and J by 5 bases, with 7 bases between them. The CDR3 DNA follows: TGCGCCAGCAGCCAAGAACAGGCGACCGGGGAGCTGTTTTTT. It codes for CASSQEQATGELFF.

Only one count was recorded for this clonotype. Its ends do not fully match the called genes, so a read error is possible. In nucleotides, the CDR3 is TGTGCCAGCAGCTTAGATCTAGATGTCCTACGGGAGCAGCACTTC. Amino acid sequence: CASSLDLDVLREQHF. The V gene is TRBV7-9, the J gene TRBJ2-4, with D possibly matching TRBD2 (6 bases). This CDR3 is 15 amino acids long. The V gene's germline CDR1 is SEHNR and CDR2 FQNEAQ (reference sequence).

This clonotype was seen more than once but under ten times. The gene calls are TRBV7-2 and TRBJ2-5, with 7 bases matching TRBD2. This CDR3 is built from 14 residues. V dropped 7 bases and J dropped 5; count of bases not matched to a gene: 10. Germline values: CDR1 SGHTA, CDR2 FQGNSA. CDR3 in amino acids: CASTRSRGGETQYF. CDR3 bases: TGTGCCAGCACCCGGTCGAGGGGAGGGGAGACCCAGTACTTC.